The 25 T cell receptor beta chains presented below share a single source sample, sequenced in a study of early T cells in non-severe SARS-CoV-2 infection. TCRdb re-called the 5' RACE reads with MiXCR, one entry per CDR3 protein. The table records some 97,000 distinct CDR3 sequences, approximately 11% of them present only once. The sample in question was whole blood, obtained at baseline. The receptor set was obtained from an adult who was a healthcare worker with PCR-confirmed SARS-CoV-2 infection or an uninfected control (not recorded which).

The rearrangement links TRBV6-2 or TRBV6-3 to TRBJ2-1, with 8 nucleotides matching TRBD1. The CDR3 extends over 16 amino acids. Losses at the gene ends were 8 bases for V and 7 bases for J; bases not matched to a gene: 16. CDR1 MNHEY and CDR2 SVGEGT come from the germline V gene. The CDR3 region has the DNA TGTGCCAGCCGCCAAACAGGACAGGGAGGTAAAAATGAGCAGTTCTTC. It codes for CASRQTGQGGKNEQFF.

At least ten counts were recorded for this clonotype. V and J are TRBV7-8 and TRBJ1-1; 12 bases are shared with TRBD1. V shed 1 base and J 5 bases; nucleotides not matched to a gene: 2. Germline V gives CDR1 SGHVS, CDR2 FQNEAQ. This CDR3 has 15 residues. Here the CDR3 reads CASSLGDRGLTEAFF. The CDR3 coding sequence is TGTGCCAGCAGCTTAGGGGACAGGGGGCTGACTGAAGCTTTCTTT.

This clonotype was seen a handful of times. The chain has TRBV20-1 and TRBJ2-3; D perhaps matches TRBD1 (6 bases). The CDR3 is made up of 12 amino acids. Germline CDR1 reads DFQATT; CDR2 reads SNEGSKA (reference sequence). V shed 6 bases and J shed 6 bases, with 13 bases lying between them. The CDR3 bases are TGCAGTGCCCGGACAGTGGGCGATACGCAGTATTTT. Translation gives CSARTVGDTQYF.

This clonotype has just a few counts. The J gene is TRBJ1-1, the V gene TRBV11-2; tentatively, D is TRBD1 (5 bases). The CDR3 has 11 residues. Trimming cost V 1 base and J 11 bases, with 8 bases left between them. Germline loops: CDR1 SGHAT, CDR2 FQNNGV. CDR3 in amino acids: CASSLGRDAFF. As DNA, the CDR3 is TGTGCCAGCAGCTTAGGGAGGGACGCTTTCTTT.

This clonotype came up a few times. The chain has TRBV2 and TRBJ2-5; D might be TRBD1 or TRBD2, each matching 6 bases. V was cut by 3 bases and J by 5 bases, with 13 bases left in between. Germline lookup yields CDR1 SNHLY and CDR2 FYNNEI. The CDR3 has 14 residues. The CDR3 here is CASSDSIGGETQYF. DNA of the CDR3: TGTGCCAGCAGTGATTCCATCGGGGGCGAGACCCAGTACTTC.

In this sample, this clonotype turned up many times. V usage is TRBV27 and J usage is TRBJ1-1; D unresolved. Germline values: CDR1 MNHEY, CDR2 SMNVEV (reference sequence). The CDR3 runs 13 residues. Trimming shortened V by 8 bases and J by 4 bases, and 14 bases separated the two germline ends. The CDR3 loop is CASVMAVGTEAFF. The DNA of the CDR3 is TGTGCCAGCGTCATGGCTGTTGGCACTGAAGCTTTCTTT.

About this clonotype: A much larger clonotype is one base distant, so this may be a read error. The chain links TRBV7-9 to TRBJ2-5; D is unresolved. The CDR3 runs 12 residues. Trimming took 0 bases from V and 5 from J, leaving 4 bases between them. CDR1 SEHNR and CDR2 FQNEAQ come from the germline V gene (reference sequence). The chain's CDR3 is CASSLASETQYF. The CDR3 nucleotides read TGTGCCAGCAGCTTAGCGTCGGAGACCCAGTACTTC.

This clonotype was picked up a small number of times. The chain combines TRBV7-8 with TRBJ2-5; 8 positions agree with TRBD2. Per germline, CDR1 SGHVS and CDR2 FQNEAQ. This CDR3 is 16 amino acids long. Trimming removed 11 bases from V and 7 bases from J; junction bases left unmatched: 21. The CDR3 nucleotides are TGTGCCGGCAAAGTTCTCGGGCTAGCGGGCCCAGGGACCCAGTACTTC. Its translation is CAGKVLGLAGPGTQYF.

This chain links TRBV15 with TRBJ1-1; no clear D. Trimming removed 8 bases at V and 6 bases at J, with 7 bases between. CDR3 length equals 10 residues. From germline, CDR1 is LNHNV and CDR2 YYDKDF (reference sequence). CDR3 sequence (DNA): TGTGCCACCCGAAGGGCTGAAGCTTTCTTT. Residues: CATRRAEAFF.

V gene TRBV29-1 combines with J gene TRBJ2-3, with D possibly matching TRBD1 (5 bases). V lost 1 base and J 4 bases, leaving 9 bases between the germline ends. From germline, CDR1 is SQVTM and CDR2 ANQGSEA. CDR3 length: 13 residues. CDR3 residues: CSVEGGASDTQYF. CDR3 sequence (DNA): TGCAGCGTTGAAGGGGGCGCGTCAGATACGCAGTATTTT.

This clonotype has a count of ten or more. This chain uses TRBV6-5 with TRBJ2-3, with D maybe TRBD1 (5 bases). This CDR3 comprises 11 residues. V was cut by 6 bases and J by 4 bases, with 5 bases left in between. Per germline, CDR1 MNHEY and CDR2 SVGAGI. The CDR3 is CASRQADTQYF. The CDR3 DNA sequence: TGTGCCAGCAGACAGGCAGATACGCAGTATTTT.

This clonotype appeared many times. This sequence joins TRBV7-9 and TRBJ2-3; 7 nucleotides align to TRBD2. The trim removed 5 bases at V and 6 bases at J, leaving 14 bases unmatched. CDR3 length: 16 residues. Germline assignment: CDR1 SEHNR and CDR2 FQNEAQ (reference sequence). In DNA form, the CDR3 reads TGTGCCAGCAGCCGAGGGAGGGGAGGGGCCGCTGATACGCAGTATTTT. This encodes CASSRGRGGAADTQYF.

This clonotype occurred many times. The chain employs TRBV20-1 and TRBJ2-7; 8 bases align to TRBD1. This CDR3 is built from 13 residues. V trimming: 4 bases; J trimming: 2 bases; junction bases outside the gene matches: 4. Germline values: CDR1 DFQATT, CDR2 SNEGSKA (reference sequence). The chain's CDR3 is CSAKRTGPYEQYF. The CDR3 DNA is TGCAGTGCTAAGCGGACAGGGCCCTACGAGCAGTACTTC.

In its sample, this clonotype was seen many times. V and J are TRBV20-1 and TRBJ2-1; TRBD2 matches at 10 bases. The CDR3 has 16 amino acids. V lost 0 bases and J lost 5; bases outside the gene matches: 7. CDR1 and CDR2 from the germline V gene are DFQATT and SNEGSKA (reference sequence). The CDR3 loop is CSAREPGLASNNEQFF. The CDR3, as DNA: TGCAGTGCTAGAGAGCCGGGACTAGCGTCAAACAATGAGCAGTTCTTC.

This clonotype was counted ten times or more. The genes are TRBV6-2 or TRBV6-3 and TRBJ1-3; no definite D call. Germline V CDR1 and CDR2: MNHEY, SVGEGT. V was trimmed by 7 bases and J by 0 bases, leaving 7 bases between them. This CDR3 has 13 amino acids. CDR3 residues: CASTRDSGNTIYF. CDR3 DNA: TGTGCCAGCACGAGGGACTCTGGAAACACCATATATTTT.

This clonotype has a handful of counts. The chain has TRBV7-9 and TRBJ1-1; D remains ambiguous. Trimming shortened V by 7 bases and J by 1 base, and 16 bases separated the two germline ends. CDR1 and CDR2 from the germline V gene are SEHNR and FQNEAQ (reference sequence). This CDR3 is built from 15 residues. The DNA of the CDR3 is TGTGCCAGCACATCGTGGGTGGTTAAGAACACTGAAGCTTTCTTT. This translates into CASTSWVVKNTEAFF.

The V and J genes are TRBV18 and TRBJ2-1; weak D call: TRBD2 (5 bases). The germline gives CDR1 KGHSH, CDR2 LQKENI. Trimming left V 1 base short and J 6 bases short, with 16 bases between. The CDR3 covers 16 residues. The CDR3 protein is CASSPLGGSRANEQFF. The CDR3 bases are TGTGCCAGCTCACCACTCGGTGGGAGTAGGGCCAATGAGCAGTTCTTC. Together with reference TRBV18 and TRBJ2-1, the CDR3 gives the full variable domain: NAGVMQNPRHLVRRRGQEARLRCSPMKGHSHVYWYRQLPEEGLKFMVYLQKENIIDESGMPKERFSAEFPKEGPSILRIQQVVRGDSAAYFCASSPLGGSRANEQFFGPGTRLTVL.

The chain carries TRBV6-1 and TRBJ1-1, with D perhaps TRBD1 (5 bases). This CDR3 contains 13 residues. V was trimmed by 6 bases and J by 8 bases, leaving 16 bases between them. Germline assignment: CDR1 MNHNS and CDR2 SASEGT. CDR3 sequence: CASRTSWGREAFF. The CDR3 DNA reads as TGTGCCAGCAGAACAAGCTGGGGGAGGGAAGCTTTCTTT.

V and J are TRBV20-1 and TRBJ2-1; TRBD2 matches 7 bases. Germline values: CDR1 DFQATT, CDR2 SNEGSKA (reference sequence). Unmatched junction bases numbered 9, after V lost 6 bases and J lost 1 base. The CDR3 has 15 amino acids. The CDR3 DNA sequence: TGCAGTGCCACGGCGGGAGCCGTATCCTACAATGAGCAGTTCTTC. Translated, it gives CSATAGAVSYNEQFF.

This clonotype was counted many times. The V gene is TRBV3-1, the J gene TRBJ2-3; D not certain. Germline-derived CDR1 and CDR2 are LGHDT and YNNKEL (reference sequence). V lost 0 bases to trimming and J lost 4 bases, with 8 bases between them. This CDR3 is built from 14 residues. The CDR3 nucleotides are TGTGCCAGCAGCCAAGATCTTAGATCAGATACGCAGTATTTT. It yields the protein CASSQDLRSDTQYF.

In its sample, this clonotype was seen a few times. The CDR3 DNA is TGCGCCAGCAGCCAAGATGGGCGGAATGAGCAGTTCTTC. It encodes CASSQDGRNEQFF. V and J are TRBV4-3 and TRBJ2-1; D unclear. In germline, CDR1 is LGHNA, CDR2 YSLEER. The V end lost 0 bases, the J end lost 7 bases, and 7 bases lay between the germline ends. This CDR3 is built from 13 residues.

In this sample, this clonotype turned up many times. The chain is built from TRBV12-3 or TRBV12-4 and TRBJ1-1, with 7 bases aligning to TRBD1. V was clipped by 6 bases and J by 5 bases; unmatched bases: 9. The CDR3 consists of 14 residues. CDR3 sequence reads: CASSQGVVETEAFF. DNA of the CDR3: TGTGCCAGCAGCCAGGGGGTAGTCGAAACTGAAGCTTTCTTT.

This clonotype was picked up many times. The chain combines TRBV2 with TRBJ1-3; D gene ambiguous. Trimming pared 5 bases from V and 3 bases from J, leaving 17 bases between. Germline-derived CDR1 and CDR2 are SNHLY and FYNNEI. This CDR3 comprises 16 residues. The CDR3 here is CASSFFRSTSGNTIYF. The CDR3 coding sequence is TGTGCCAGCAGTTTTTTCAGGTCTACTAGTGGAAACACCATATATTTT.

This clonotype was counted between two and nine times. The gene calls are TRBV5-1 and TRBJ1-4; D is perhaps TRBD1 (5 bases). V lost 1 base, J lost 4 bases, and 14 bases lay in between. Germline V gene lookup returns CDR1 SGHRS and CDR2 YFSETQ. CDR3 length equals 16 residues. The CDR3 DNA reads TGCGCCAGCAGCTTGACAGGAAAGCTCGATAATGAAAAACTGTTTTTT. It translates to CASSLTGKLDNEKLFF.

This clonotype was counted between two and nine times. The rearrangement uses TRBV24-1 and TRBJ1-6; D is perhaps TRBD1 (5 bases). This CDR3 contains 15 residues. CDR1 KGHDR and CDR2 SFDVKD come from the germline V gene. Trimming took off 7 bases at V and 6 bases at J, with 15 bases between the two ends. CDR3 loop: CATSPGTSGNSPLHF. In nucleotides, the CDR3 is TGTGCCACCAGCCCGGGGACCTCGGGTAATTCACCCCTCCACTTT.